This passage covers 30 T cell receptor beta chains from one sample sequenced in a study of tumor-infiltrating lymphocytes in primary liver carcinoma. With roughly 0.5 ug total RNA as template and a constant-region primer, TCR beta cDNA was made. Investigators got TCR beta libraries out of three nested multiplex PCR rounds, done with slightly modified ARM-PCR. The first two PCR rounds used TRBV1-TRBV30 forward primers with a C-beta reverse primer, approximately 11 cycles each. TCRdb re-called the multiplex PCR reads with MiXCR, one entry per CDR3 protein. The data contain some 180,000 distinct CDR3 sequences, about 60% of them singletons. Germline DNA was also extracted, and blood RNA was taken from unsorted whole blood. Sequencing used peripheral blood. The receptors shown here come from a middle-aged man with primary liver carcinoma and hepatitis B virus infection.

In the case of this clonotype: It may be a read error: a sequence one base away is much more abundant. The rearrangement uses TRBV11-2 and TRBJ1-5; D is undetermined. This CDR3 region has 13 residues. V was shortened by 2 bases and J by 5 bases, with 7 bases between the two germline ends. Germline CDR1 is SGHAT and CDR2 is FQNNGV. The chain's CDR3 is CASSLSWYQPQHF. The CDR3 bases are TGTGCCAGCAGCTTATCGTGGTATCAGCCCCAGCATTTT.

A remark on this clonotype: Since the CDR3 does not end with the conserved phenylalanine or tryptophan, this likely comes from a read error. The chain recombines TRBV6-5 with TRBJ2-2; D unclear. Trimming took off 10 bases at V and 2 bases at J, with 11 bases between the two ends. Per the germline V gene, CDR1 is MNHEY and CDR2 is SVGAGI. The CDR3 is 13 amino acids. In nucleotides, the CDR3 is TGTGCCACAGTGCACGTTAACACCGGGGAGCTGTTTCTT. Translating it yields CATVHVNTGELFL.

Details on this clonotype: The final CDR3 position lacks the conserved phenylalanine or tryptophan, pointing to a likely read error. CDR3 residues: CAISDPNNEQFS. CDR3 bases: TGTGCCATCAGTGACCCCAACAATGAGCAGTTCTCC. V and J are TRBV10-3 and TRBJ2-1; no firm D call. CDR1 is ENHRY and CDR2 is SYGVKD in the germline V gene. The CDR3 totals 12 residues. The V gene lost 3 bases and the J gene lost 5 bases, with 5 bases spanning the gap.

Worth noting for this clonotype: A much bigger clone sits one base away, suggesting this may be a read error. The chain recombines TRBV29-1 with TRBJ2-1, with 7 bases that match TRBD2. Germline V gene data show CDR1 as SQVTM and CDR2 as ANQGSEA. The J segment lost 7 bases and the V segment lost 7 bases, leaving 10 bases of the junction unmatched. CDR3 length equals 13 residues. CDR3 DNA sequence: TGCAGCGCTACCATGGCTAGCGGAAATGAGCAGTTCTTC. Residues: CSATMASGNEQFF.

This clonotype was counted ten times or more. The chain links TRBV11-3 to TRBJ1-1, with a tentative D call TRBD1 (5 bases). The germline CDR1 and CDR2 sequences are SGHNT and YENEEA. V lost 8 bases and J 2 bases, leaving 15 bases between the germline ends. The CDR3 loop spans 14 amino acids. The CDR3 loop reads CASRPWGRNTEAFF. Written as DNA, the CDR3 is TGTGCCAGCCGTCCCTGGGGGAGAAACACTGAAGCTTTCTTT.

The CDR3 bases are TGTGCCAGCTCACCAGGAATGAACACTGAAGCTTTCTTT. Protein sequence: CASSPGMNTEAFF. This rearrangement joins TRBV18 to TRBJ1-1; no clear D gene. CDR1 and CDR2 from the germline V gene are KGHSH and LQKENI. The CDR3 has 13 amino acids. Trimming shortened V by 2 bases and J by 0 bases, and 4 bases separated the two germline ends.

Worth noting for this clonotype: At one of its ends the junction is not consistent with the germline gene, which may arise from a read error. The chain has TRBV24-1 and TRBJ2-3; 9 bases fit TRBD1. Germline V CDR1 and CDR2: KGHDR, SFDVKD. The CDR3 extends over 16 amino acids. This CDR3 reads CATSEGGTGRTDMQYF. CDR3 in DNA: TGTGCCACCAGTGAGGGTGGGACAGGGAGAACAGATATGCAGTATTTT.

The chain employs TRBV29-1 and TRBJ2-7; TRBD2 is a possible D gene (6 bases). The CDR3 consists of 13 residues. V was trimmed by 7 bases and J by 4 bases, leaving 17 bases between them. Per germline, CDR1 SQVTM and CDR2 ANQGSEA. The DNA of the CDR3 is TGCAGCGCGACCGGCGGGATAGGATACGAGCAGTACTTC. This translates into CSATGGIGYEQYF.

The sample holds one count of this clonotype. A junction boundary mismatches the germline segment, possibly from a read error. The J gene is TRBJ2-2, the V gene TRBV11-3; 7 bases line up with TRBD2. Germline loops: CDR1 SGHNT, CDR2 YENEEA. CDR3 size: 16 residues. The CDR3 region has the DNA TGTGCCAGCATCTTACAAGCGGGATCGGGAACCGGGGAGCTGTTTTTT. Its protein product is CASILQAGSGTGELFF.

This clonotype was counted a few times. This chain joins TRBV6-2 or TRBV6-3 and TRBJ1-5, with no clear D. Germline CDR1 is MNHEY and CDR2 is SVGEGT. The ends were cut back, 2 bases at V and 1 base at J, with 6 bases in the middle. The CDR3 is 14 residues long. CDR3 in amino acids: CASSYGGSNQPQHF. The DNA of the CDR3 is TGTGCCAGCAGTTACGGCGGAAGCAATCAGCCCCAGCATTTT.

This clonotype occurred a few times. Given a much more abundant clone one base away, this may be a read error. The CDR3 nucleotides read TGTGTCAGCAGCTTAGGCGGAAGCTCCTACGAGCAGTACTTC. Translated, it gives CVSSLGGSSYEQYF. The V call is TRBV11-2, the J call TRBJ2-7; no clear D. The length of the CDR3 is 14 residues. CDR1 and CDR2 (germline): SGHAT, FQNNGV.

This clonotype has a count of ten or more. The chain links TRBV12-3 or TRBV12-4 to TRBJ1-1; no clear D. This CDR3 comprises 15 residues. V was trimmed by 3 bases and J by 1 base, leaving 12 bases between them. The CDR3 DNA reads TGTGCCAGCAGTTTCAATTCCCCAGCGAACACTGAAGCTTTCTTT. Translated: CASSFNSPANTEAFF.

This clonotype has ten or more counts. The V and J genes are TRBV11-2 and TRBJ2-1, with unresolved D. Germline-derived CDR1 and CDR2 are SGHAT and FQNNGV. The CDR3 runs to 13 residues. The V gene lost 5 bases and the J gene lost 12 bases, with 17 bases spanning the gap. As DNA, the CDR3 is TGTGCCAGCAGCCAAAATTCTTGGTATGGGCAGTTCTTC. Translating it yields CASSQNSWYGQFF.

Comment on this clonotype: This clone may be a read error of a much larger clone one base away. V usage is TRBV29-1 and J usage is TRBJ2-3; 8 bases map to TRBD2. The CDR3 length is 14 residues. CDR1 is SQVTM and CDR2 is ANQGSEA in the germline V gene. CDR3 region: CNVYKTSGTDTQYF. CDR3 sequence (DNA): TGCAACGTTTACAAGACTAGCGGCACAGATACGCAGTATTTT.

Concerning this clonotype itself: The germline gene is not matched at one end of the junction; a read error may be the cause. The CDR3 reads CAGSQVNPGQGAILFNTEAFF. In nucleotides, the CDR3 is TGTGCCGGCAGTCAAGTCAATCCGGGACAGGGGGCGATACTGTTTAACACTGAAGCTTTCTTT. The J gene is TRBJ1-1, the V gene TRBV5-5; 12 bases line up with TRBD1. This CDR3 is 21 amino acids long. The germline gives CDR1 SGHKS, CDR2 YYEKEE (reference sequence).

The chain uses TRBV29-1 and TRBJ2-1; 8 positions agree with TRBD1. Trimming at V came to 6 bases and at J to 4 bases, leaving 8 bases not matched to a gene. This CDR3 spans 14 amino acids. The V gene's germline CDR1 is SQVTM and CDR2 ANQGSEA. The CDR3 DNA reads TGCAGCGTCGCGGACAGGGTAGGGTACAATGAGCAGTTCTTC. Amino acid sequence: CSVADRVGYNEQFF.

This clonotype was picked up many times. The rearrangement links TRBV11-2 to TRBJ2-7; possibly TRBD1 for D (6 bases). V was trimmed by 4 bases and J by 2 bases, leaving 27 bases between them. The CDR3 has 19 amino acids. Germline V gene data show CDR1 as SGHAT and CDR2 as FQNNGV. The CDR3 region is CASSSPWVVGARSTYEQYF. CDR3 bases: TGTGCCAGCAGCTCCCCTTGGGTGGTGGGGGCGCGTTCCACCTACGAGCAGTACTTC.

The chain joins TRBV30 to TRBJ2-1; 12 bases match TRBD2. The length of the CDR3 is 13 residues. The junction had 3 bases not matched to a gene; V was cut back by 5 bases and J by 7 bases. Per the germline V gene, CDR1 is GTSNPN and CDR2 is SVGIG (reference sequence). In DNA form, the CDR3 reads TGTGCCTGGGCACTAGCGGGAGGAAATGAGCAGTTCTTC. Translating gives CAWALAGGNEQFF.

This clonotype showed up many times. This sequence joins TRBV29-1 and TRBJ2-5; D gene unclear. The V gene's germline CDR1 is SQVTM and CDR2 ANQGSEA. The CDR3 has 11 residues. Deletions cut 7 bases from V and 6 bases from J, with 12 bases between. CDR3 protein: CSGGPLKTQYF. CDR3 nucleotides: TGCAGCGGCGGACCTCTAAAGACCCAGTACTTC.

The genes are TRBV6-1 and TRBJ1-1; the D gene is possibly TRBD1 (5 bases). The CDR3 loop spans 12 amino acids. V was cut by 6 bases and J by 7 bases, with 12 bases left in between. Germline V gives CDR1 MNHNS, CDR2 SASEGT. The CDR3 nucleotides are TGTGCCAGCAGGGGCAGGGTCATTGAAGCTTTCTTT. The encoded protein is CASRGRVIEAFF.

This clonotype was counted only a few times. The rearrangement uses TRBV4-1 and TRBJ2-7; D might be TRBD1 (6 bases). From germline, CDR1 is MGHRA and CDR2 YSYEKL. CDR3 length: 17 residues. Trimming cost V 1 base and J 1 base, with 17 bases left between them. This CDR3 reads CASSQVSLGARSYEQYF. In DNA, the CDR3 is TGCGCCAGCAGCCAAGTGTCTCTGGGGGCCCGATCCTACGAGCAGTACTTC.

As regards this clonotype: Sequence at one end of the junction differs from germline and may be a read error. The gene calls are TRBV11-1 and TRBJ2-5; TRBD1 is a possible D gene (6 bases). This CDR3 has 14 amino acids. Germline-derived CDR1 and CDR2 are SGHAT and FQDESV (reference sequence). CDR3: CASSSPGVQKTQHF. The CDR3 DNA reads as TGTGCCAGCAGCTCCCCAGGGGTACAGAAGACCCAACACTTC.

This chain links TRBV5-1 with TRBJ2-5; either TRBD1 or TRBD2 may supply D (5 bases each). Germline V gene sequence: CDR1 SGHRS, CDR2 YFSETQ. Trimming stripped 2 bases from V and 3 bases from J, with 8 bases between. The CDR3 consists of 13 residues. CDR3 DNA: TGCGCCAGCAGCTTTCGAGGGGAAGAGACCCAGTACTTC. Protein product: CASSFRGEETQYF. The full variable domain, rest sourced from reference TRBV5-1 and TRBJ2-5, is KAGVTQTPRYLIKTRGQQVTLSCSPISGHRSVSWYQQTPGQGLQFLFEYFSETQRNKGNFPGRFSGRQFSNSRSEMNVSTLELGDSALYLCASSFRGEETQYFGPGTRLLVL.

Worth noting for this clonotype: A junction boundary mismatches the germline segment, possibly from a read error. The chain has TRBV6-5 and TRBJ2-7, with 7 nucleotides matching TRBD1. This CDR3 has 16 residues. Germline CDR1 is MNHEY and CDR2 is SVGAGI. The CDR3 here is CVSSLNRAGGNYEQYF. CDR3 in DNA: TGTGTCAGCAGCCTTAACCGGGCAGGGGGTAATTACGAGCAGTACTTC.

This clonotype has ten or more counts. The rearrangement joins TRBV11-1 to TRBJ2-4, with 9 bases fitting TRBD1. V shed 8 bases and J 10 bases; nucleotides not matched to a gene: 3. Germline loops: CDR1 SGHAT, CDR2 FQDESV (reference sequence). CDR3 length equals 11 residues. CDR3 amino acids: CASGDRVIQYF. CDR3 in DNA: TGTGCCAGCGGGGACAGGGTTATTCAGTACTTC. Complete variable domain (other parts from reference TRBV11-1 and TRBJ2-4): EAEVAQSPRYKITEKSQAVAFWCDPISGHATLYWYRQILGQGPELLVQFQDESVVDDSQLPKDRFSAERLKGVDSTLKIQPAELGDSAMYLCASGDRVIQYFGAGTRLSVL.

The table lists this clonotype with a few counts. The chain couples TRBV12-3 or TRBV12-4 to TRBJ1-1; D perhaps matches TRBD1 (5 bases). With 3 bases removed from V and 5 bases from J, the gap between germline ends came to 10 bases. The CDR3 runs 13 residues. Here the CDR3 reads CASSFQGATEAFF. In nucleotides, the CDR3 is TGTGCCAGCAGTTTTCAGGGAGCAACTGAAGCTTTCTTT.

This clonotype appeared many times. This chain joins TRBV6-1 and TRBJ2-3, with 9 bases fitting TRBD1. Germline CDR1 and CDR2: MNHNS and SASEGT. The CDR3 is made up of 16 amino acids. Trimming at V came to 3 bases and at J to 4 bases, leaving 8 bases not matched to a gene. The CDR3 region is CASSDRDGTGPDTQYF. The CDR3 nucleotides are TGTGCCAGCAGTGATAGAGACGGGACAGGGCCAGATACGCAGTATTTT.

This clonotype was picked up a small number of times. V gene TRBV28 combines with J gene TRBJ2-1; D ambiguous. Germline V gene sequence: CDR1 MDHEN, CDR2 SYDVKM. V was shortened by 5 bases and J by 7 bases, with 12 bases between the two germline ends. The CDR3 is 13 amino acids. CDR3 sequence (DNA): TGTGCCAGCAGTCAGTCTCTGGGTAATGAGCAGTTCTTC. This encodes CASSQSLGNEQFF.

Details on this clonotype: Compared with germline, one end of the junction differs, possibly owing to a read error. V and J are TRBV11-2 and TRBJ2-1; the D is unclear. CDR1 is SGHAT and CDR2 is FQNNGV in the germline V gene. CDR3 length: 11 residues. This CDR3 reads CVSSLYRKQFF. CDR3 nucleotide sequence: TGTGTCAGCAGCTTATATAGAAAGCAGTTCTTC. Combining the CDR3 with reference TRBV11-2 and TRBJ2-1 gives the whole variable domain EAGVAQSPRYKIIEKRQSVAFWCNPISGHATLYWYQQILGQGPKLLIQFQNNGVVDDSQLPKDRFSAERLKGVDSTLKIQPAKLEDSAVYLCVSSLYRKQFFGPGTRLTVL.

This clonotype showed up just a few times. The V and J genes are TRBV29-1 and TRBJ2-1, with no clear D. This CDR3 contains 12 residues. Per the germline V gene, CDR1 is SQVTM and CDR2 is ANQGSEA. The germline V and J ends were trimmed by 7 bases and 10 bases, with 17 bases remaining between them. The CDR3 DNA sequence: TGCAGCGGCAGCGTAGCTGGAGCCGAGCAGTTCTTC. Protein: CSGSVAGAEQFF.